Following are 3 T cell receptor beta chains from one sample sequenced in a study of blood T cell repertoires in COVID-19. Data came from immunoSEQ multiplex PCR; TCRdb stores just in-frame clones and leaves some out. The sample has about 130,000 clones; about 83% are singletons. The source material was peripheral blood. The receptors were gathered from a man in his 60s with acute or convalescent COVID-19.

The CDR3 sequence is CSVPPPTGAGTGELFF. Here the CDR3 DNA reads TGCAGCGTCCCACCCCCGACAGGGGCAGGGACCGGGGAGCTGTTTTTT. The chain has TRBV29-1 and TRBJ2-2, with 8 bases fitting TRBD1. J lost 5 bases, V lost 6 bases, and 14 bases had no gene match. The CDR3 is made up of 16 amino acids. The germline V gene has CDR1 SQVTM and CDR2 ANQGSEA.

This chain connects TRBV5-4 to TRBJ2-5; D is unclear. The germline V gene has CDR1 SGHNT and CDR2 YYREEE (reference sequence). This CDR3 region has 11 residues. V was clipped by 2 bases and J by 5 bases, with 4 bases between them. The CDR3 nucleotides read TGTGCCAGCAGCTTCCGGGAGACCCAGTACTTC. Translation gives CASSFRETQYF.

The chain joins TRBV30 to TRBJ1-1, with D maybe TRBD1 (5 bases). This CDR3 is built from 14 residues. The V gene lost 5 bases and the J gene lost 10 bases, with 23 bases spanning the gap. CDR1 is GTSNPN, CDR2 SVGIG, per germline (reference sequence). CDR3 coding DNA: TGTGCCTGGGGGGGAGGCGGATCCTCGATTGGAGCTTTCTTT. The encoded protein is CAWGGGGSSIGAFF.